The T cell receptor beta chain under discussion was sequenced for a study of CD4+ T cells in melanoma. Findings of the study overall: A reported correlation linked neoantigen-specific CD4+ T cells to CD8+, macrophage and B cell function. Diverse differentiation states were reported for melanoma neoantigen-specific CD4+ T cells.

Remarks on this clone: Antigen specificity is unknown.

Here immunoSEQ multiplex PCR was the method, and the copy in TCRdb shows in-frame clones only, minus some. Altogether about 21,000 clones are present, roughly four fifths being singletons, with the ten largest covering about 3.6%. Sample: cells from a culture (not recorded whether cultured in vitro). This clonotype was sampled from a human donor with melanoma.

CDR3 DNA sequence: TGTGCCAGCAGTGTTCAACTCAGGGCCCCTGAAGCTTTCTTT. It is translated as CASSVQLRAPEAFF. V is TRBV2 and J is TRBJ1-1, with a tentative D call TRBD1 (5 bases). The germline V gene encodes CDR1 SNHLY and CDR2 FYNNEI. The V end was cut by 4 bases, the J end by 6 bases, with 15 bases between. This CDR3 is 14 amino acids long.